These T cell receptor beta chains were read from a single sample in a study of T cell repertoires in ileal Crohn's disease. TCRdb keeps only in-frame clones here, not all; method: immunoSEQ multiplex PCR. The data hold about 13,000 clones, with 80% to 85% observed a single time. Sequencing was done on a sample of ileal tissue. All receptors derive from an adult with Crohn's disease. Both conserved end residues are part of each CDR3. Each record gives: D gene, clone size, J gene, V gene, CDR3 DNA, CDR3 protein. The D gene is left open where the match is weak. Clone sizes are given selectively: once, few, many, or a class where the clone is expanded.

D: TRBD2
size: NA
J: TRBJ2-2
V: TRBV7-3
DNA: TGTGCCAGCAGCTTATCCCCGACTAGCGGGAGAGGAGCCGGGGAGCTGTTTTTT
CDR3: CASSLSPTSGRGAGELFF

D: TRBD1
size: NA
J: TRBJ2-7
V: TRBV7-9
DNA: TGTGCCAGCAGAGGTGACAGGGAACTACTACACGAGCAGTACTTC
CDR3: CASRGDRELLHEQYF

D: TRBD1
size: few
J: TRBJ2-7
V: TRBV19
DNA: TGTGCCAGTAGTCACGACAGGGGCTACGAGCAGTACTTC
CDR3: CASSHDRGYEQYF

D: NA
size: once
J: TRBJ1-2
V: TRBV6-6
DNA: TGTGCCAGCAGCCCCTCCGGGAGGCCTCTCTATGGCTACACCTTC
CDR3: CASSPSGRPLYGYTF

D: TRBD2
size: NA
J: TRBJ2-7
V: TRBV6-5
DNA: TGTGCCAGCAACGCCGGGTGGGGGCGGGAGGACGAGCAGTACTTC
CDR3: CASNAGWGREDEQYF

D: TRBD1
size: NA
J: TRBJ1-4
V: TRBV7-9
DNA: TGTGCCAGCAGCTGGACAGGGGGCAGGACTAATGAAAAACTGTTTTTT
CDR3: CASSWTGGRTNEKLFF

D: NA
size: NA
J: TRBJ2-5
V: TRBV15
DNA: TGTGCCACCAGCAGAGTACTACAACGAGAGACCCAGTACTTC
CDR3: CATSRVLQRETQYF

D: NA
size: NA
J: TRBJ2-3
V: TRBV9
DNA: TGTGCCAGCAGCGTAGGAATGAGTGGCGGGATGGGCACAGATACGCAGTATTTT
CDR3: CASSVGMSGGMGTDTQYF

D: TRBD2
size: NA
J: TRBJ2-1
V: TRBV11-2
DNA: TGTGCCAGCAGCTATACCGGGACTAGGAGCTACAATGAGCAGTTCTTC
CDR3: CASSYTGTRSYNEQFF

D: TRBD1
size: NA
J: TRBJ1-3
V: TRBV7-3
DNA: TGTGCCAGCAGTAACACAGGGGAATCTGGAAACACCATATATTTT
CDR3: CASSNTGESGNTIYF

D: TRBD1
size: once
J: TRBJ2-7
V: TRBV5-1
DNA: TGCGCCAGCAGCCCGGGGACAGGGGGCGCTTTTTTGATCGAGCAGTACTTC
CDR3: CASSPGTGGAFLIEQYF

D: NA
size: NA
J: TRBJ1-3
V: TRBV5-1
DNA: TGCGCCAGCAGCTTGGTCGGTCCAGGAAACACCATATATTTT
CDR3: CASSLVGPGNTIYF

D: NA
size: NA
J: TRBJ2-4
V: TRBV7-3
DNA: TGTGCCAGCAGCCCCGGCCTGGGCCGCCCTCAGTACTTC
CDR3: CASSPGLGRPQYF

D: NA
size: NA
J: TRBJ2-6
V: TRBV27
DNA: TGTGCCAGCACGGTCTCTGGGGCCAACGTCCTGACTTTC
CDR3: CASTVSGANVLTF

D: NA
size: NA
J: TRBJ2-1
V: TRBV7-2
DNA: TGTGCCAGCAGCCGTCTCAATGAGCAGTTCTTC
CDR3: CASSRLNEQFF

D: NA
size: NA
J: TRBJ2-1
V: TRBV9
DNA: TGTGCCAGCAGCGAGGGGGGGTCCTACAATGAGCAGTTCTTC
CDR3: CASSEGGSYNEQFF

D: TRBD1
size: NA
J: TRBJ1-1
V: TRBV29-1
DNA: TGCAGCGTTTATCTTTTGCCGGGACAGACTTACACTGAAGCTTTCTTT
CDR3: CSVYLLPGQTYTEAFF

D: TRBD1
size: NA
J: TRBJ2-2
V: TRBV7-6
DNA: TGTGCCAGCAGCTTAACAGGGGTGAACACCGGGGAGCTGTTTTTT
CDR3: CASSLTGVNTGELFF

D: TRBD2
size: NA
J: TRBJ2-7
V: TRBV19
DNA: TGTGCCAGTAGTATAGTAGCGGGGACCTACGAGCAGTACTTC
CDR3: CASSIVAGTYEQYF

D: TRBD1
size: few
J: TRBJ1-2
V: TRBV28
DNA: TGTGCCAGCAGTGGAAGACAGGGACCCGCCAACTATGGCTACACCTTC
CDR3: CASSGRQGPANYGYTF

D: TRBD1
size: NA
J: TRBJ1-6
V: TRBV27
DNA: TGTGCCAGCAGTTTCCTGACAGGGGGCAATTCACCCCTCCACTTT
CDR3: CASSFLTGGNSPLHF

D: NA
size: NA
J: TRBJ2-1
V: TRBV5-1
DNA: TGCGCCACCACGACGGGGACATTTGGGGATGAGCAGTTCTTC
CDR3: CATTTGTFGDEQFF

D: NA
size: NA
J: TRBJ2-2
V: TRBV10-1
DNA: TGCGCCAGCAGTCGGGTCAGCGACACCGGGGAGCTGTTTTTT
CDR3: CASSRVSDTGELFF

D: TRBD1
size: once
J: TRBJ2-1
V: TRBV5-1
DNA: TGCGCCAGCAGCGAGACAGGGGATGAGCAGTTCTTC
CDR3: CASSETGDEQFF

D: NA
size: NA
J: TRBJ2-7
V: TRBV9
DNA: TGTGCCAGCAGCCCCCAAGGAGGGGCCTACGAGCAGTACTTC
CDR3: CASSPQGGAYEQYF

D: TRBD1
size: few
J: TRBJ1-1
V: TRBV6-1
DNA: TGTGCCAGCAGGGGAACAGGACAGGGGGACACTGAAGCTTTCTTT
CDR3: CASRGTGQGDTEAFF

D: NA
size: NA
J: TRBJ2-3
V: TRBV6-6
DNA: TGTGCCAGCCTTAAAACTGATACGCAGTATTTT
CDR3: CASLKTDTQYF

D: TRBD1
size: NA
J: TRBJ1-6
V: TRBV6-1
DNA: TGTGCCAGCAGTGGAGGTGTGGGACAGGGACGTAATTCACCCCTCCACTTT
CDR3: CASSGGVGQGRNSPLHF

D: NA
size: NA
J: TRBJ1-3
V: TRBV11-2
DNA: TGTGCCAGCAGCGCGAGGGGGGGGAGCTCTGGAAACACCATATATTTT
CDR3: CASSARGGSSGNTIYF

D: NA
size: NA
J: TRBJ1-2
V: TRBV11-2
DNA: TGTGCCAGCAGCTCAGGGAGGGGGGCAGCTAACTATGGCTACACCTTC
CDR3: CASSSGRGAANYGYTF

D: TRBD2
size: once
J: TRBJ2-5
V: TRBV29-1
DNA: TGCAGCGTTGACGGGGCTAGCGGACAAGAGACCCAGTACTTC
CDR3: CSVDGASGQETQYF

D: TRBD1
size: once
J: TRBJ1-3
V: TRBV5-5
DNA: TGTGCCAGCAGCATGACAGGGGGCTTTGGAAACACCATATATTTT
CDR3: CASSMTGGFGNTIYF

D: NA
size: NA
J: TRBJ1-5
V: TRBV30
DNA: TGTGCCTGGAACGGGGGTAGCAATCAGCCCCAGCATTTT
CDR3: CAWNGGSNQPQHF

D: TRBD1
size: NA
J: TRBJ2-5
V: TRBV7-6
DNA: TGTGCCAGCAGCCCAGACAGGGGTCAGACCCAGTACTTC
CDR3: CASSPDRGQTQYF

D: TRBD2
size: NA
J: TRBJ2-5
V: TRBV6-1
DNA: TGTGCCAGCAGTGAAGGGGTTGCGGGAGGTTGGGAGACCCAGTACTTC
CDR3: CASSEGVAGGWETQYF

D: NA
size: NA
J: TRBJ2-7
V: TRBV27
DNA: TGTGCCAGCAGTCCCTTCGCGGGGACTCACTACGAGCAGTACTTC
CDR3: CASSPFAGTHYEQYF

D: NA
size: medium-sized
J: TRBJ1-5
V: TRBV6-1
DNA: TGTGCCAGCAGACAGGGCACGGGGAATCAGCCCCAGCATTTT
CDR3: CASRQGTGNQPQHF

D: NA
size: NA
J: TRBJ2-1
V: TRBV11-2
DNA: TGTGCCAGCACCAACCGAGGGGGATCCTCCTACAATGAGCAGTTCTTC
CDR3: CASTNRGGSSYNEQFF

D: NA
size: medium-sized
J: TRBJ2-1
V: TRBV10-2
DNA: TGCGCCAGCAGCGTTACGGGAACCTACAATGAGCAGTTCTTC
CDR3: CASSVTGTYNEQFF

D: NA
size: NA
J: TRBJ2-3
V: TRBV6-1
DNA: TGTGCCAGCAGTGAGGCCACACCCCGCACAGATACGCAGTATTTT
CDR3: CASSEATPRTDTQYF

D: TRBD1
size: once
J: TRBJ2-1
V: TRBV6-1
DNA: TGTGCCAGCTGCGACAGGGACGGTGAGCAGTTCTTC
CDR3: CASCDRDGEQFF

D: NA
size: NA
J: TRBJ1-1
V: TRBV18
DNA: TGTGCCAGCTCACCAGACAACCCGTTAATGAACACTGAAGCTTTCTTT
CDR3: CASSPDNPLMNTEAFF

D: TRBD1
size: NA
J: TRBJ1-2
V: TRBV4-1
DNA: TGCGCCAGCAGCCCCCCGACAGGGAGCATTAGCTATGGCTACACCTTC
CDR3: CASSPPTGSISYGYTF

D: NA
size: NA
J: TRBJ2-3
V: TRBV27
DNA: TGTGCCAGCAGCCCTGGGGGGGGCCGGGAAATAATATCCTCGGTGGGTGATACGCAGTATTTT
CDR3: CASSPGGGREIISSVGDTQYF

D: TRBD1
size: NA
J: TRBJ1-2
V: TRBV9
DNA: TGTGCCAGCAGCGCCCAGTCGACAGGGGTAGCTGGCTACACCTTC
CDR3: CASSAQSTGVAGYTF

D: TRBD2
size: NA
J: TRBJ2-3
V: TRBV11-2
DNA: TGTGCCAGCAGCTTAGTAGCGGGAGGTAGCACAGATACGCAGTATTTT
CDR3: CASSLVAGGSTDTQYF

D: NA
size: NA
J: TRBJ2-1
V: TRBV28
DNA: TGTGCCAGCAGTTTAAAATGGCGAGGGCAGTTCTTC
CDR3: CASSLKWRGQFF

D: TRBD1
size: NA
J: TRBJ2-5
V: TRBV5-1
DNA: TGCGCCAGCAGCCACGGGACAGGGCAAGAGACCCAGTACTTC
CDR3: CASSHGTGQETQYF

D: NA
size: NA
J: TRBJ2-1
V: TRBV9
DNA: TGTGCCAGCAGCGTAGGTGGCAGGGGAAATGAGCAGTTCTTC
CDR3: CASSVGGRGNEQFF

D: TRBD1
size: NA
J: TRBJ1-1
V: TRBV7-7
DNA: TGTGCTAGCAGCTCCTACAAGACAGGGGGCGCTGAAAACACTGAAGCTTTCTTT
CDR3: CASSSYKTGGAENTEAFF

D: TRBD1
size: NA
J: TRBJ1-1
V: TRBV7-9
DNA: TGTGCCAGCAGCCCCCTGACAGGGGGCGTGCGTACTGAAGCTTTCTTT
CDR3: CASSPLTGGVRTEAFF

D: TRBD1
size: once
J: TRBJ1-2
V: TRBV5-5
DNA: TGTGCCAGCAGCCTTGATCTAGGGGGCTCAGGCTACACCTTC
CDR3: CASSLDLGGSGYTF

D: NA
size: NA
J: TRBJ2-3
V: TRBV11-2
DNA: TGTGCCAGCAGCCCGCCGAGAGGGGGCGGGAGGTCTAGCACAGATACGCAGTATTTT
CDR3: CASSPPRGGGRSSTDTQYF

D: TRBD1
size: NA
J: TRBJ2-1
V: TRBV2
DNA: TGTGCCAGCAGTGAAGCGGGCACTTCCGGGACAGCGTCAGTCCTCTACAATGAGCAGTTCTTC
CDR3: CASSEAGTSGTASVLYNEQFF

D: TRBD1
size: NA
J: TRBJ2-7
V: TRBV11-2
DNA: TGTGCCAGCAGCGGCGACAGGGCCTCTCCCTACCGGCACGAGCAGTACTTC
CDR3: CASSGDRASPYRHEQYF

D: NA
size: NA
J: TRBJ2-7
V: TRBV7-9
DNA: TGTGCCAGCAGCTTAGAACGGGGCGAGCAGTACTTC
CDR3: CASSLERGEQYF

D: NA
size: NA
J: TRBJ1-2
V: TRBV14
DNA: TGTGCCAGCAGCCCCCTTGAGCTCCACTATGGCTACACCTTC
CDR3: CASSPLELHYGYTF

D: TRBD1
size: NA
J: TRBJ1-2
V: TRBV5-1
DNA: TGCGCCAGCAGTTTAACGCCGACAGGGAGGCGGAATATAAACTATGGCTACACCTTC
CDR3: CASSLTPTGRRNINYGYTF